These T cell receptor beta chains were read from a single sample in a study of CD8 T cells in Susac syndrome. TCRdb ran MiXCR on the immunoSEQ multiplex PCR reads and lists one entry per CDR3 protein. The sample consists of roughly 150,000 distinct CDR3 sequences, roughly 94% of them appearing once. Specimen: CD8+ T cells from PBMCs. These receptor sequences come from a human donor with Susac syndrome. CDR3s include the opening cysteine and the closing phenylalanine or tryptophan. Each record gives: J gene, D gene, V gene, CDR3 DNA, CDR3 protein. D genes are given only for firm matches.

J gene: TRBJ2-1; D gene: TRBD2; V gene: TRBV3-1; CDR3 DNA: TGTGCCAGCAGCCAAGAAGGGACTAGCGGTTTCGGCAATGAGCAGTTCTTC; CDR3 protein: CASSQEGTSGFGNEQFF
J gene: TRBJ1-5; D gene: .; V gene: TRBV2; CDR3 DNA: TGTGCCAGCAGTGGAGGGGAGGTCAATCAGCCCCAGCATTTT; CDR3 protein: CASSGGEVNQPQHF
J gene: TRBJ1-1; D gene: TRBD1; V gene: TRBV10-3; CDR3 DNA: TGTGCCATCAGGGGGCTTGGGGTCGACAGGGCGGAGGACACTGAAGCTTTCTTT; CDR3 protein: CAIRGLGVDRAEDTEAFF
J gene: TRBJ2-7; D gene: .; V gene: TRBV5-4; CDR3 DNA: TGTGCCAGCAGCTGGGGCCTCGAGCAGTACTTC; CDR3 protein: CASSWGLEQYF
J gene: TRBJ2-2; D gene: .; V gene: TRBV5-4; CDR3 DNA: TGTGCCAGCAGCTTGATCTCCGGGGAGCTGTTTTTT; CDR3 protein: CASSLISGELFF
J gene: TRBJ2-2; D gene: TRBD2; V gene: TRBV9; CDR3 DNA: TGTGCCAGCAGCGAGGTGCTAGCGGGAGATCGGGGAGTTCGTCCCGGGGAGCTGTTTTTT; CDR3 protein: CASSEVLAGDRGVRPGELFF
J gene: TRBJ2-6; D gene: TRBD1; V gene: TRBV14; CDR3 DNA: TGTGCCAGCAGCCTATGGACAGGCACATCTGGGGCCAACGTCCTGACTTTC; CDR3 protein: CASSLWTGTSGANVLTF
J gene: TRBJ1-5; D gene: .; V gene: TRBV20-1; CDR3 DNA: TGCAGTGCTAGACCAATCCCAGACAGTAGCAATCAGCCCCAGCATTTT; CDR3 protein: CSARPIPDSSNQPQHF
J gene: TRBJ2-5; D gene: .; V gene: TRBV30; CDR3 DNA: TGTGCCTGGAGTGTAGATAGGGGCGAGACCCAGTACTTC; CDR3 protein: CAWSVDRGETQYF
J gene: TRBJ2-4; D gene: .; V gene: TRBV5-6; CDR3 DNA: TGTGCCAGCAACGGCGCAGCCAAAAACATTCAGTACTTC; CDR3 protein: CASNGAAKNIQYF
J gene: TRBJ2-5; D gene: TRBD1; V gene: TRBV7-9; CDR3 DNA: TGTGCCAGCAGCCCCCGGGACAGGGGGCGGGAGACCCAGTACTTC; CDR3 protein: CASSPRDRGRETQYF
J gene: TRBJ2-7; D gene: .; V gene: TRBV5-1; CDR3 DNA: TGCGCCAGCAGCATCGACCTCTCCTACGAGCAGTACTTC; CDR3 protein: CASSIDLSYEQYF
J gene: TRBJ2-6; D gene: .; V gene: TRBV12-3/TRBV12-4; CDR3 DNA: TGTGCCAGCACCCTGGAGGGGGCTGGCCCCCTATGGGCCAACGTCCTGACTTTC; CDR3 protein: CASTLEGAGPLWANVLTF
J gene: TRBJ1-1; D gene: .; V gene: TRBV5-1; CDR3 DNA: TGCGCCAGCAGCCCGGAGGGGCCCACTGAAGCTTTCTTT; CDR3 protein: CASSPEGPTEAFF
J gene: TRBJ2-1; D gene: .; V gene: TRBV6-6; CDR3 DNA: TGTGCCAGCAGCCCCATCCGGAATGAGCAGTTCTTC; CDR3 protein: CASSPIRNEQFF
J gene: TRBJ2-7; D gene: TRBD1; V gene: TRBV20-1; CDR3 DNA: TGCAGTGCTACAGGGGGCACTATGACCTACGAGCAGTACTTC; CDR3 protein: CSATGGTMTYEQYF
J gene: TRBJ1-1; D gene: .; V gene: TRBV29-1; CDR3 DNA: TGCAGCGTTGATTCGGGCGGCGGTGCTTTCTTT; CDR3 protein: CSVDSGGGAFF